The 5 T cell receptor beta chains given below trace back to one sample, sequenced in a study of blood T cell repertoires in COVID-19. Only in-frame clones appear in the TCRdb table, and some are missing; sequencing was by immunoSEQ multiplex PCR. The repertoire holds roughly 71,000 clones, with 80% as singletons. Sequencing input: peripheral blood. Receptors were obtained from a man aged 65 to 85 who had recovered from COVID-19.

The gene calls are TRBV10-1 and TRBJ2-7; 7 nucleotides match TRBD2. The germline V gene encodes CDR1 WNHNN and CDR2 SYGVQD (reference sequence). CDR3 size: 13 residues. The trim removed 5 bases at V and 7 bases at J, leaving 8 bases unmatched. The CDR3 coding sequence is TGCGCCAGCAGTAGGGAGGGCCCGGGAGAGCAGTACTTC. Its translation: CASSREGPGEQYF.

This chain uses TRBV6-2 or TRBV6-3 with TRBJ2-3; TRBD1 matches at 9 bases. V dropped 2 bases and J dropped 4; count of bases not matched to a gene: 7. CDR1 and CDR2 (germline): MNHEY, SVGEGT. The CDR3 is 16 amino acids. The DNA for the CDR3 is TGTGCCAGCAGTTACCAGGGACAGGGTAACGCAGATACGCAGTATTTT. Translated, it gives CASSYQGQGNADTQYF.

The chain uses TRBV6-2 or TRBV6-3 and TRBJ1-2, with no clear D. Trimming stripped 2 bases from V and 2 bases from J, with 12 bases between. The germline gives CDR1 MNHEY, CDR2 SVGEGT. The CDR3 loop spans 15 amino acids. CDR3: CASSYGGSGNYGYTF. The CDR3 region has the DNA TGTGCCAGCAGTTACGGAGGTTCAGGAAACTATGGCTACACCTTC.

The chain combines TRBV3-1 (or the pseudogene TRBV3-2) with TRBJ1-4; D is unclear. Germline V gives CDR1 LGHDT, CDR2 YNNKEL (reference sequence). CDR3 length equals 15 residues. Trimming took 4 bases from V and 7 from J, leaving 16 bases between them. CDR3 DNA sequence: TGTGCCAGCAGCCCGTTCCGGGAGGGCGGTGAAAAACTGTTTTTT. This encodes CASSPFREGGEKLFF.

The CDR3 is CASSIRTGGLGEAFF. The CDR3 DNA follows: TGTGCCAGCAGCATACGGACAGGGGGCCTCGGTGAAGCTTTCTTT. The chain joins TRBV7-2 to TRBJ1-1; 11 bases match TRBD1. J lost 7 bases, V lost 5 bases, and 9 bases had no gene match. Germline CDR1 reads SGHTA; CDR2 reads FQGNSA. The CDR3 extends over 15 amino acids.